The rows below give T cell receptor beta chains drawn from one sample of a study of CD8 T cells in ankylosing spondylitis. In TCRdb, the 5' RACE reads were re-called with MiXCR into one record per CDR3 protein. The sample yields about 340,000 distinct CDR3 sequences, under 15% seen once. The sample comprised blood, either unsorted or a sorted T cell fraction (not recorded which). The receptors were gathered from a male donor with ankylosing spondylitis or in good health (not recorded which). Each CDR3 is given with its conserved first and last residue.

14	TRBV20-1	TRBJ1-5	CSAREEGTVGPQHF
15	TRBV5-1	TRBJ1-3	CASSLDGSRGNTIYF
15	TRBV12-3/TRBV12-4	TRBJ2-3	CASRLGLLSTDTQYF
19	TRBV11-2	TRBJ2-7	CASSPRAGGYTSLPYEQYF
12	TRBV12-3/TRBV12-4	TRBJ1-3	CASTGRVHTIYF
14	TRBV4-1	TRBJ2-7	CASSPLAASYEQYF
17	TRBV2	TRBJ2-5	CASSEASGGLHQETQYF
12	TRBV28	TRBJ2-1	CASTQRGNEQFF
14	TRBV5-1	TRBJ2-1	CASATGGSFYEQFF
18	TRBV19	TRBJ1-5	CASRKSPGGLGIDQPQHF
11	TRBV2	TRBJ1-2	CAGTGRYGYTF
14	TRBV12-3/TRBV12-4	TRBJ1-6	CASSTRGGGSPLHF
15	TRBV6-5	TRBJ2-7	CASSSPGGRAYEQYF
14	TRBV29-1	TRBJ2-2	CSVRGQGNTGELFF
13	TRBV29-1	TRBJ1-2	CSAEAGAYYGYTF
12	TRBV29-1	TRBJ2-1	CSVEGQTYGQFF
16	TRBV2	TRBJ2-7	CASSEVIGTGGYEQYF
14	TRBV7-2	TRBJ1-5	CASSRDGFNQPQHF
13	TRBV20-1	TRBJ1-6	CSARDRENSPLHF
12	TRBV10-3	TRBJ2-2	CAIGSPDGELFF
16	TRBV18	TRBJ2-7	CASSLTGTRSSYEQYF
12	TRBV3-1	TRBJ2-7	CASSHDSYEQYF
18	TRBV4-1	TRBJ2-3	CASSHSPGTREVTDTQYF
16	TRBV28	TRBJ2-7	CASSFTLAGLSYEQYF
16	TRBV7-9	TRBJ2-7	CASSPQTSGTGHEQYF
13	TRBV12-3/TRBV12-4	TRBJ2-7	CASSLRGVHEQYF
17	TRBV7-8	TRBJ1-3	CASSITLRAYSGNTIYF
13	TRBV29-1	TRBJ2-1	CSVPIPTRDEQFF
14	TRBV12-3/TRBV12-4	TRBJ2-3	CASSLARGTDTQYF
13	TRBV12-3/TRBV12-4	TRBJ2-2	CASSLFGTGELFF
15	TRBV3-1	TRBJ2-7	CASSPISAGGHEQYF
13	TRBV12-3/TRBV12-4	TRBJ2-5	CASSLEIRGTQYF
18	TRBV10-3	TRBJ1-6	CAISPGQGPSSYNSPLHF
15	TRBV5-1	TRBJ2-3	CASSPRATGIYTQYF
13	TRBV12-3/TRBV12-4	TRBJ1-2	CASSRGTGNGYTF
15	TRBV6-1	TRBJ2-3	CASTPRGFSTDTQYF
12	TRBV6-2/TRBV6-3	TRBJ2-3	CASSQNTDTQYF
13	TRBV20-1	TRBJ2-7	CSARDTKDYEQYF
13	TRBV11-2	TRBJ2-5	CASSSTGRGTQYF
15	TRBV29-1	TRBJ1-2	CSVSPGGQGSYGYTF
16	TRBV4-2	TRBJ2-6	CASSQTVNSGANVLTF
14	TRBV6-5	TRBJ1-6	CASSSGQHNSPLHF
12	TRBV20-1	TRBJ2-1	CSAIRAGYEQFF
15	TRBV11-2	TRBJ2-2	CASSLDIGVTGELFF
13	TRBV28	TRBJ2-1	CASSLPASDEQFF
15	TRBV4-2	TRBJ2-7	CASSQAPSGVSEQYF
16	TRBV7-9	TRBJ1-2	CASSFSGDRANYGYTF
12	TRBV20-1	TRBJ2-7	CSARTEPYEQYF
14	TRBV2	TRBJ2-3	CASSEYGAGDTQYF
15	TRBV3-1	TRBJ1-1	CASSRPGTGTTEAFF
11	TRBV19	TRBJ1-2	CASRKRDGYTF